This T cell receptor (beta chain) derives from a study of T-cell reconstitution after alpha-beta-depleted transplantation in children. Library preparation (for TCRbeta) was performed with unique molecular identifiers. MiXCR was run by TCRdb on the PCR reads, yielding one entry per CDR3 protein. The table shows fewer than 750,000 distinct CDR3 sequences, with more than 20% occurring only once. V was clipped by 6 bases and J by 2 bases, with 12 bases between them. The CDR3 covers 14 residues. At least ten counts were recorded for this clonotype. The material was PBMCs, mostly from graft donor cells, obtained 360 days after TCRalphabeta/CD19-depleted stem cell transplant. This receptor was taken from a boy under three years old who had a stem cell transplant for acute myeloid leukemia, so the T cells may come from the graft donor. This chain links TRBV12-3 or TRBV12-4 with TRBJ2-3, with D maybe TRBD1 (6 bases). The CDR3 region has the DNA TGTGCCAGCAGGGGACACCCGTTCACAGATACGCAGTATTTT. Amino acids: CASRGHPFTDTQYF.